This is a list of T cell receptor beta chains from one sample in a study of blood T cell repertoires in COVID-19. Only in-frame clones appear in the TCRdb table, and some are missing; sequencing was by immunoSEQ multiplex PCR. This repertoire shows under 300,000 clones, approximately 88% found once; its top ten account for around 0.78%. Sequenced input: peripheral blood. The receptors were gathered from a woman under 40 with acute or convalescent COVID-19. Both conserved end residues are part of each CDR3. D genes are given only for firm matches. Rows may omit the clone size; those that give it use once, few, many or a size class.

D: -; V: TRBV21-1; J: TRBJ2-4; size: few; DNA: TGTGCCAGCAGCAAAGACGGTTGGGCCAAAAACATTCAGTACTTC; CDR3: CASSKDGWAKNIQYF
D: -; V: TRBV11-2; J: TRBJ1-4; size: once; DNA: TGTGCCAGCAGCCCAGGTCGCAGGGTCGGAGAAAAACTGTTTTTT; CDR3: CASSPGRRVGEKLFF
D: -; V: TRBV7-2; J: TRBJ2-7; size: -; DNA: TGTGCCAGCAGCTTAGGGTGGACTACCTACGAGCAGTACTTC; CDR3: CASSLGWTTYEQYF
D: -; V: TRBV5-4; J: TRBJ2-5; size: -; DNA: TGTGCCAGCAGCTTGGAGGGGTCTCTCCAAGAGACCCAGTACTTC; CDR3: CASSLEGSLQETQYF
D: -; V: TRBV7-9; J: TRBJ2-3; size: -; DNA: TGTGCCAGCAGCTTACGTGGAGCCGATACGCAGTATTTT; CDR3: CASSLRGADTQYF
D: -; V: TRBV9; J: TRBJ1-5; size: once; DNA: TGTGCCAGCAGCGTAGCTGGGGCCAGCAATCAGCCCCAGCATTTT; CDR3: CASSVAGASNQPQHF
D: TRBD2; V: TRBV7-2; J: TRBJ2-2; size: -; DNA: TGTGCCAGCAGCGTCACTAGCGGGAAGAACACCGGGGAGCTGTTTTTT; CDR3: CASSVTSGKNTGELFF
D: TRBD2; V: TRBV10-3; J: TRBJ2-5; size: -; DNA: TGTGCCATCAGTGTACTAGCGGACGGGGAGACCCAGTACTTC; CDR3: CAISVLADGETQYF
D: -; V: TRBV10-2; J: TRBJ2-7; size: -; DNA: TGCGCCAGCAGGGCCGGGTTTCTCTCCTACGAGCAGTACTTC; CDR3: CASRAGFLSYEQYF
D: TRBD1; V: TRBV12-5; J: TRBJ2-7; size: -; DNA: TGTGCTAGTGGTTTGTACCAATACAGGGGCTACGAGCAGTACTTC; CDR3: CASGLYQYRGYEQYF
D: -; V: TRBV6-5; J: TRBJ2-7; size: -; DNA: TGTGCCAGCAGTTACGCAAGCGGAAGCTCCTACGAGCAGTACTTC; CDR3: CASSYASGSSYEQYF
D: TRBD2; V: TRBV7-3; J: TRBJ2-3; size: -; DNA: TGTGCCAGCAGCCTACGGAGCGGGAGAGGCACAGATACGCAGTATTTT; CDR3: CASSLRSGRGTDTQYF
D: -; V: TRBV7-2; J: TRBJ1-6; size: -; DNA: TGTGCCAGCAGCTGGAAGGGGGCCTATAATTCACCCCTCCACTTT; CDR3: CASSWKGAYNSPLHF
D: TRBD2; V: TRBV6-4; J: TRBJ2-1; size: -; DNA: TGTGCCAGCAGTGACTCGAATGCGCGGGGGGCACTCTACAATGAGCAGTTCTTC; CDR3: CASSDSNARGALYNEQFF
D: TRBD2; V: TRBV19; J: TRBJ2-1; size: once; DNA: TGTGCCAGTAGTGCCCCGGGACTAGGTAATGAGCAGTTCTTC; CDR3: CASSAPGLGNEQFF
D: TRBD1; V: TRBV7-9; J: TRBJ2-7; size: -; DNA: TGTGCCAGCAGCCGAACGGGGACAGGGGTCGAGCAGTACTTC; CDR3: CASSRTGTGVEQYF
D: -; V: TRBV30; J: TRBJ2-7; size: -; DNA: TGTGCCTGGAAAGCGGCTCCCTACGAGCAGTACTTC; CDR3: CAWKAAPYEQYF
D: -; V: TRBV7-2; J: TRBJ2-3; size: -; DNA: TGTGCCAGCAGCTCGCAGCGGGCCGATACGCAGTATTTT; CDR3: CASSSQRADTQYF
D: TRBD1; V: TRBV19; J: TRBJ1-6; size: -; DNA: TGTGCCAGTAGCTTAACAGGGGGTGCCTATAATTCACCCCTCCACTTT; CDR3: CASSLTGGAYNSPLHF
D: TRBD2; V: TRBV6-4; J: TRBJ2-7; size: -; DNA: TGTGCCAGCAGAGGCGGGAGTTGCGACGAGCAGTACTTC; CDR3: CASRGGSCDEQYF
D: -; V: TRBV29-1; J: TRBJ1-1; size: -; DNA: TGCAGCGTCAGGGGCCGCCTGAACACTGAAGCTTTCTTT; CDR3: CSVRGRLNTEAFF
D: -; V: TRBV27; J: TRBJ2-7; size: -; DNA: TGTGCCAGCCGAGCACTTCGGGAGCAGTACTTC; CDR3: CASRALREQYF
D: -; V: TRBV29-1; J: TRBJ2-1; size: once; DNA: TGCAGCGTCCCGGGGGCTAGCGGAAATTCCTACAATGAGCAGTTCTTC; CDR3: CSVPGASGNSYNEQFF
D: TRBD2; V: TRBV27; J: TRBJ2-1; size: -; DNA: TGTGCCAGCGGCAGACTAGCGGGGTACAGCTCCTACAATGAGCAGTTCTTC; CDR3: CASGRLAGYSSYNEQFF
D: -; V: TRBV9; J: TRBJ2-2; size: -; DNA: TGTGCCAGCAGCGTAAGTTCAGCGACGAACACCGGGGAGCTGTTTTTT; CDR3: CASSVSSATNTGELFF
D: -; V: TRBV27; J: TRBJ2-6; size: -; DNA: TGTGCCAGCAGTAAACAGGGTAGCAGCTCTGGGGCCAACGTCCTGACTTTC; CDR3: CASSKQGSSSGANVLTF
D: TRBD1; V: TRBV27; J: TRBJ2-7; size: -; DNA: TGTGCCAGCAGTTTACGCGGACAGGTTATCTACGAGCAGTACTTC; CDR3: CASSLRGQVIYEQYF
D: -; V: TRBV12-3/TRBV12-4; J: TRBJ2-1; size: once; DNA: TGTGCCAGCAGTTTTGCCGGTTACGATGAGCAGTTCTTC; CDR3: CASSFAGYDEQFF
D: -; V: TRBV7-9; J: TRBJ2-5; size: -; DNA: TGTGCCAGCAGCTTACGTGGTCTTTATCCAGGGACCCAGTACTTC; CDR3: CASSLRGLYPGTQYF
D: -; V: TRBV25-1; J: TRBJ2-1; size: -; DNA: TGTGCCAGCAGTGAATATAGGGGCAGCTCCTACAATGAGCAGTTCTTC; CDR3: CASSEYRGSSYNEQFF
D: TRBD1; V: TRBV9; J: TRBJ2-5; size: -; DNA: TGTGCCAGCAGCCTTGGGACAGGGAGGGAGACCCAGTACTTC; CDR3: CASSLGTGRETQYF
D: -; V: TRBV19; J: TRBJ1-6; size: -; DNA: TGTGCCAGTCCCAGGGGAAGCCCTTATAATTCACCCCTCCACTTT; CDR3: CASPRGSPYNSPLHF
D: -; V: TRBV6-5; J: TRBJ1-2; size: -; DNA: TGTGCCAGCAGTTACTTTGTGGGGGGAGGCTACACCTTC; CDR3: CASSYFVGGGYTF
D: -; V: TRBV7-9; J: TRBJ2-1; size: -; DNA: TGTGCCAGCAGCCAAGCAGCGAGCACGTCCTACAATGAGCAGTTCTTC; CDR3: CASSQAASTSYNEQFF
D: -; V: TRBV19; J: TRBJ1-3; size: -; DNA: TGTGCCAGTAACACCGACAGGTTTCGAGACACCATATATTTT; CDR3: CASNTDRFRDTIYF
D: TRBD2; V: TRBV9; J: TRBJ2-1; size: -; DNA: TGTGCCAGCAGCGTAGCACTAGCGGGAGTCGGGGACAATGAGCAGTTCTTC; CDR3: CASSVALAGVGDNEQFF
D: TRBD1; V: TRBV5-4; J: TRBJ2-3; size: -; DNA: TGTGCCAGCAGCTCAGGGGGACATAGCACAGATACGCAGTATTTT; CDR3: CASSSGGHSTDTQYF
D: TRBD2; V: TRBV10-3; J: TRBJ2-1; size: -; DNA: TGTGCCATCAGTGGGGGCGGCGGGAGTTCCTACAATGAGCAGTTCTTC; CDR3: CAISGGGGSSYNEQFF